This T cell receptor (beta chain) was sequenced during a study of blood T cell repertoires in COVID-19. Study information: T cells, B-cell-depleted T cells, or PBMCs provided the cDNA or gDNA that served as material.

The CDR3 loop spans 15 amino acids. Germline CDR1 LNHDA, CDR2 SQIVND (reference sequence). V gave up 4 bases and J gave up 2 bases; unmatched junction bases: 7. Generated by immunoSEQ multiplex PCR, the TCRdb table keeps only in-frame clones and is missing some. Of fewer than 350,000 clones in the sample, approximately 85% are singletons; the top ten hold 7.2%. V and J are TRBV19 and TRBJ2-7; 8 positions agree with TRBD1. Sequenced sample: peripheral blood. This clonotype was obtained from a human donor in a cohort sampled during active COVID-19. The CDR3 loop reads CASSTRTGPTYEQYF. The CDR3, as DNA: TGTGCCAGTAGTACCCGGACAGGGCCAACCTACGAGCAGTACTTC.